Shown below are 10 T cell receptor beta chains from a single sample sequenced in a study of T cell responses to AZD1222 COVID-19 vaccine. Method: immunoSEQ multiplex PCR; TCRdb's copy keeps in-frame clones and lacks some. Of about 160,000 clones in the sample, approximately 94% are singletons; the top ten hold roughly 5.6%. Sequencing used peripheral blood, obtained 28 days after the second AZD1222 dose. Receptors were obtained from an adult who received the AZD1222 COVID-19 vaccine.

The V call is TRBV19, the J call TRBJ2-6; no firm D call. V was trimmed by 3 bases and J by 0 bases, leaving 6 bases between them. CDR1 is LNHDA and CDR2 is SQIVND in the germline V gene (reference sequence). There are 15 residues in the CDR3. CDR3 in amino acids: CASSIDGSGANVLTF. Written as DNA, the CDR3 is TGTGCCAGTAGTATTGACGGCTCTGGGGCCAACGTCCTGACTTTC.

This clone has a single count. The chain uses TRBV7-2 and TRBJ2-2; the D is unclear. Germline assignment: CDR1 SGHTA and CDR2 FQGNSA. With 2 bases removed from V and 6 bases from J, the gap between germline ends came to 10 bases. This CDR3 is 14 amino acids long. The CDR3 loop reads CASSLWERAGELFF. CDR3 nucleotide sequence: TGTGCCAGCAGCTTATGGGAACGCGCCGGGGAGCTGTTTTTT.

V and J are TRBV30 and TRBJ1-2; D not certain. The CDR3 consists of 12 residues. The V gene's germline CDR1 is GTSNPN and CDR2 SVGIG (reference sequence). The V end was cut by 0 bases, the J end by 8 bases, with 10 bases between. CDR3 sequence reads: CAWSVYNMGYTF. CDR3 DNA sequence: TGTGCCTGGAGTGTATACAACATGGGCTACACCTTC.

V gene TRBV5-1 combines with J gene TRBJ2-1, with D unresolved. V lost 2 bases and J 10 bases, leaving 7 bases between the germline ends. CDR3 size: 11 residues. Germline CDR1 is SGHRS and CDR2 is YFSETQ. CDR3 nucleotides: TGCGCCAGCAGCTTTAGTTACGAGCAGTTCTTC. It codes for CASSFSYEQFF.

The chain links TRBV2 to TRBJ1-1; 11 nucleotides line up with TRBD1. V lost 10 bases to trimming and J lost 4 bases; unmatched junction nucleotides: 8. CDR3 length equals 14 residues. Germline assignment: CDR1 SNHLY and CDR2 FYNNEI. The CDR3: CATFVGTGGTEAFF. DNA for the CDR3: TGTGCCACCTTCGTGGGGACAGGGGGCACTGAAGCTTTCTTT.

This sequence joins TRBV6-5 and TRBJ1-6; D is uncertain. Germline assignment: CDR1 MNHEY and CDR2 SVGAGI. The CDR3 totals 12 residues. V gave up 4 bases and J gave up 14 bases, with 12 bases separating them. The CDR3 DNA follows: TGTGCCAGCAGTTCCCGTTTTAGGACCCTCCACTTT. Residues: CASSSRFRTLHF.

This chain links TRBV11-2 with TRBJ1-1, with D perhaps matching TRBD1 (6 bases). The CDR3 extends over 13 amino acids. CDR1 SGHAT and CDR2 FQNNGV come from the germline V gene. The V gene lost 5 bases and the J gene lost 1 base, with 8 bases spanning the gap. CDR3 nucleotide sequence: TGTGCCAGCAGCGTACAGGGGAACACTGAAGCTTTCTTT. This codes for CASSVQGNTEAFF. Complete variable domain (other parts from reference TRBV11-2 and TRBJ1-1): EAGVAQSPRYKIIEKRQSVAFWCNPISGHATLYWYQQILGQGPKLLIQFQNNGVVDDSQLPKDRFSAERLKGVDSTLKIQPAKLEDSAVYLCASSVQGNTEAFFGQGTRLTVV.

V is TRBV6-2 or TRBV6-3 and J is TRBJ1-1; no firm D call. Germline V CDR1 and CDR2: MNHEY, SVGEGT. Trimming removed 3 bases from V and 1 base from J, with 6 bases in between. This CDR3 contains 13 residues. CDR3 in DNA: TGTGCCAGCAGTTATGGGGAGAACACTGAAGCTTTCTTT. It is translated as CASSYGENTEAFF.

This chain joins TRBV7-2 and TRBJ2-1, with 9 positions matching TRBD2. Germline trimming cut 0 bases from V and 3 bases from J; bases unmatched to any gene: 3. There are 16 residues in the CDR3. Germline V gives CDR1 SGHTA, CDR2 FQGNSA. The DNA for the CDR3 is TGTGCCAGCAGCTTAGCGTCTAGCGGGAACTACAATGAGCAGTTCTTC. Encoded protein: CASSLASSGNYNEQFF.

The chain couples TRBV5-1 to TRBJ2-2; TRBD1 matches 7 bases. The CDR3 extends over 14 amino acids. Losses at the gene ends were 6 bases for V and 6 bases for J; bases not matched to a gene: 8. Germline V gives CDR1 SGHRS, CDR2 YFSETQ. This chain's CDR3 is CASTETGFAGELFF. The CDR3 DNA is TGCGCCAGCACTGAGACAGGGTTTGCCGGGGAGCTGTTTTTT.